Below, 30 T cell receptor beta chains from the same sample are listed, as sequenced in a study of radiotherapy plus CTLA-4 blockade in lung cancer. Only in-frame clones appear in the TCRdb table, and some are missing; sequencing was by immunoSEQ multiplex PCR. The data hold some 71,000 clones, with approximately 76% observed a single time. Sequenced material: peripheral blood, taken from a patient treated with radiotherapy plus ipilimumab. The receptor set was obtained from a human donor with non-small cell lung cancer whose response to radiotherapy plus ipilimumab could not be evaluated. Some clones in this sample may be carry-over from other donors' samples.

The rearrangement joins TRBV18 to TRBJ1-1, with D perhaps TRBD1 (6 bases). This CDR3 contains 17 residues. V lost 3 bases and J lost 0, with 17 bases in between. CDR1 and CDR2 from the germline V gene are KGHSH and LQKENI. The CDR3 region is CASSPDNRSGVNTEAFF. CDR3 nucleotide sequence: TGTGCCAGCTCACCCGACAACAGATCAGGGGTGAACACTGAAGCTTTCTTT.

The chain employs TRBV29-1 and TRBJ1-2, with D hard to call. The CDR3 covers 15 residues. Trimming shortened V by 1 base and J by 1 base, and 13 bases separated the two germline ends. CDR1 is SQVTM, CDR2 ANQGSEA, per germline. The CDR3 spells CSVEALGRNNYGYTF. In DNA form, the CDR3 reads TGCAGCGTTGAAGCCCTGGGCCGCAATAACTATGGCTACACCTTC.

In this sample, this clone turned up once. J is TRBJ2-2 and V is TRBV7-6, with D possibly TRBD2 on 6 matching bases. This CDR3 spans 16 amino acids. V dropped 5 bases and J dropped 5 bases, with 18 bases sitting between them. Per the germline V gene, CDR1 is SGHVS and CDR2 is FNYEAQ. DNA of the CDR3: TGTGCCAGCAGCCCCCAGAGGGACTCGGCGACCGGGGAGCTGTTTTTT. Its translation: CASSPQRDSATGELFF.

The chain uses TRBV19 and TRBJ1-2, with 9 bases identical to TRBD1. Germline-derived CDR1 and CDR2 are LNHDA and SQIVND (reference sequence). V trimming: 4 bases; J trimming: 6 bases; junction bases outside the gene matches: 12. The CDR3 totals 16 residues. The CDR3 is CASSTARMGQGHGYTF. The CDR3 region has the DNA TGTGCCAGTAGTACCGCTCGTATGGGACAGGGCCATGGCTACACCTTC.

This clone was detected a few times. The chain employs TRBV18 and TRBJ1-3; 7 nucleotides agree with TRBD1. Trimming cost V 4 bases and J 0 bases; bases outside gene matches: 0. Per germline, CDR1 KGHSH and CDR2 LQKENI. The CDR3 runs to 14 residues. Written as DNA, the CDR3 is TGTGCCAGCTCACAGGGGGCCTCTGGAAACACCATATATTTT. Translated, it gives CASSQGASGNTIYF.

This chain connects TRBV7-9 to TRBJ1-5; the D gene is possibly TRBD1 (5 bases). The CDR3 spans 11 residues. V was clipped by 5 bases and J by 9 bases, with 8 bases between them. Germline CDR1 and CDR2: SEHNR and FQNEAQ (reference sequence). The CDR3 DNA reads as TGTGCCAGCAGCCTGGGGCCGCCCCAGCATTTT. Translated, it gives CASSLGPPQHF.

V and J are TRBV5-6 and TRBJ2-1; 12 nucleotides agree with TRBD2. Germline CDR1 is SGHDT and CDR2 is YYEEEE. The V segment lost 2 bases and the J segment 4 bases; nucleotides outside the gene matches: 4. The CDR3 spans 16 residues. CDR3 sequence: CASSFRTSGAYNEQFF. CDR3 nucleotides: TGTGCCAGCAGCTTCCGGACTAGCGGGGCATACAATGAGCAGTTCTTC. The full variable domain, completed using reference TRBV5-6 and TRBJ2-1, is DAGVTQSPTHLIKTRGQQVTLRCSPKSGHDTVSWYQQALGQGPQFIFQYYEEEERQRGNFPDRFSGHQFPNYSSELNVNALLLGDSALYLCASSFRTSGAYNEQFFGPGTRLTVL.

The chain has TRBV29-1 and TRBJ2-1; TRBD1 matches at 11 bases. The CDR3 has 15 amino acids. Per germline, CDR1 SQVTM and CDR2 ANQGSEA. V lost 6 bases to trimming and J lost 3 bases; unmatched junction nucleotides: 7. This CDR3 reads CSVASGTGGYNEQFF. The CDR3 DNA sequence: TGCAGCGTAGCCTCCGGGACAGGGGGCTACAATGAGCAGTTCTTC.

CDR3 nucleotides: TGTGCCAGCAGCGAGGCCCCCGGACAGGGGCGGTACACCTTC. Protein: CASSEAPGQGRYTF. This rearrangement joins TRBV9 to TRBJ1-2; the match to TRBD1 covers 9 bases. Germline CDR1 reads SGDLS; CDR2 reads YYNGEE. V was pared by 3 bases and J by 11 bases, with 11 bases of the junction left unmatched. The CDR3 spans 14 residues.

The rearrangement uses TRBV7-2 and TRBJ2-3; TRBD2 matches at 13 bases. The V and J ends lost 5 bases and 1 base, in that order; junction bases with no gene match: 3. CDR3 length: 16 residues. The germline CDR1 and CDR2 sequences are SGHTA and FQGNSA. Here the CDR3 DNA reads TGTGCCAGCAGCCAAGGACTAGCGGGGGGCACAGATACGCAGTATTTT. This translates into CASSQGLAGGTDTQYF. The full variable domain, completed using reference TRBV7-2 and TRBJ2-3, is GAGVSQSPSNKVTEKGKDVELRCDPISGHTALYWYRQSLGQGLEFLIYFQGNSAPDKSGLPSDRFSAERTGGSVSTLTIQRTQQEDSAVYLCASSQGLAGGTDTQYFGPGTRLTVL.

In its sample, this clone was seen a few times. The chain links TRBV28 to TRBJ2-4; possibly TRBD2 for D (6 bases). Trimming cost V 4 bases and J 0 bases, with 19 bases left between them. CDR1 and CDR2 from the germline V gene are MDHEN and SYDVKM. This CDR3 is built from 18 residues. The CDR3 spells CASSSPLRGFLAKNIQYF. Written as DNA, the CDR3 is TGTGCCAGCAGTTCGCCTCTGCGGGGATTCCTAGCCAAAAACATTCAGTACTTC.

The sample holds a few counts of this clone. The chain employs TRBV5-1 and TRBJ1-1, with 8 positions matching TRBD1. The CDR3 loop spans 14 amino acids. Germline values: CDR1 SGHRS, CDR2 YFSETQ. J gave up 3 bases and V 0 bases, and 1 base lay outside the gene matches. The CDR3 spells CASSLVTGDTEAFF. The CDR3 DNA follows: TGCGCCAGCAGCTTGGTGACAGGGGACACTGAAGCTTTCTTT.

The V call is TRBV29-1, the J call TRBJ1-2; 7 nucleotides align to TRBD1. The CDR3 is 12 residues long. CDR1 and CDR2 from the germline V gene are SQVTM and ANQGSEA. V was clipped by 6 bases and J by 7 bases; unmatched bases: 8. The CDR3 DNA sequence: TGCAGCGTCGTCCGGGACAGATTTGGCTACACCTTC. Its translation: CSVVRDRFGYTF.

The rearrangement links TRBV6-5 to TRBJ2-5, with D unclear. The J call may be faulty, since TRBJ2-7 better matches the DNA end. The CDR3 length is 15 residues. CDR1 MNHEY and CDR2 SVGAGI come from the germline V gene. The CDR3 is CASSYMGTSSYEQYF. CDR3 DNA: TGTGCCAGCAGTTACATGGGCACCAGCTCCTACGAGCAGTACTTC.

The CDR3: CASSFSNSPLHF. The CDR3 DNA reads as TGTGCCAGCAGTTTTTCGAATTCACCCCTCCACTTT. The gene calls are TRBV27 and TRBJ1-6; D is unclear. CDR3 size: 12 residues. The V and J ends lost 3 bases and 7 bases respectively, with 4 bases between them. From germline, CDR1 is MNHEY and CDR2 SMNVEV (reference sequence).

The CDR3 loop reads CASSSGQNNGYTF. CDR3 sequence (DNA): TGTGCCAGCAGTTCCGGACAGAATAATGGCTACACCTTC. V gene TRBV28 combines with J gene TRBJ1-2; D might be TRBD1 (6 bases). Germline CDR1 and CDR2: MDHEN and SYDVKM. V gave up 4 bases and J gave up 6 bases, with 12 bases separating them. This CDR3 has 13 amino acids.

The chain is built from TRBV13 and TRBJ2-3; D remains ambiguous. The length of the CDR3 is 12 residues. V lost 5 bases and J lost 1, with 4 bases in between. Germline CDR1 PRHDT, CDR2 FYEKMQ (reference sequence). The CDR3 nucleotides are TGTGCCAGCAGCCGGGGCACAGATACGCAGTATTTT. Translation gives CASSRGTDTQYF.

The chain employs TRBV10-3 and TRBJ2-1, with a weak D call TRBD2 (6 bases). Trimming took 10 bases from V and 5 from J, leaving 9 bases between them. Germline V CDR1 and CDR2: ENHRY, SYGVKD. The CDR3 is 11 amino acids. This CDR3 is CANGGNNEQFF. The CDR3 DNA reads as TGTGCCAACGGGGGAAACAATGAGCAGTTCTTC.

The gene calls are TRBV9 and TRBJ2-2; weak D call: TRBD1 (5 bases). The ends were cut back, 0 bases at V and 1 base at J, with 10 bases in the middle. The CDR3 has 16 amino acids. Germline lookup yields CDR1 SGDLS and CDR2 YYNGEE. The CDR3 region is CASSVAGALNTGELFF. CDR3 DNA: TGTGCCAGCAGCGTAGCTGGGGCCCTGAACACCGGGGAGCTGTTTTTT. The complete variable domain, with remaining parts taken from reference TRBV9 and TRBJ2-2, reads DSGVTQTPKHLITATGQRVTLRCSPRSGDLSVYWYQQSLDQGLQFLIQYYNGEERAKGNILERFSAQQFPDLHSELNLSSLELGDSALYFCASSVAGALNTGELFFGEGSRLTVL.

The chain recombines TRBV19 with TRBJ2-4; 9 bases are a match to TRBD2. Looked up from germline, CDR1 is LNHDA and CDR2 is SQIVND (reference sequence). This CDR3 contains 16 residues. V was pared by 4 bases and J by 2 bases, with 6 bases of the junction left unmatched. Written as DNA, the CDR3 is TGTGCCAGTAGTACAGGACTAGCGAAGCCCAAAAACATTCAGTACTTC. Protein product: CASSTGLAKPKNIQYF.

The V and J genes are TRBV11-1 and TRBJ2-1; D remains unclear. Trimming took 5 bases from V and 4 from J, leaving 9 bases between them. This CDR3 spans 13 amino acids. Germline V gene data show CDR1 as SGHAT and CDR2 as FQDESV (reference sequence). The CDR3 protein is CASSQTFYNEQFF. In nucleotides, the CDR3 is TGTGCCAGCAGCCAGACTTTTTACAATGAGCAGTTCTTC.

This chain links TRBV6-1 with TRBJ1-1; TRBD1 might be the D (6 bases). V lost 2 bases and J 4 bases, leaving 14 bases between the germline ends. Germline V CDR1 and CDR2: MNHNS, SASEGT. This CDR3 has 15 amino acids. In DNA, the CDR3 is TGTGCCAGCAGTGAACCACAGGGTGTGGCCACTGAAGCTTTCTTT. Translation: CASSEPQGVATEAFF.

The CDR3 spells CASSLASGGPNTGELFF. The CDR3 nucleotides are TGCGCCAGCAGCTTGGCTAGCGGGGGGCCGAACACCGGGGAGCTGTTTTTT. The chain carries TRBV5-1 and TRBJ2-2; 11 nucleotides align to TRBD2. The germline CDR1 and CDR2 sequences are SGHRS and YFSETQ. V lost 0 bases, J lost 0 bases, and 1 base stayed unmatched. The CDR3 runs 17 residues.

This chain connects TRBV6-5 to TRBJ1-2; D is perhaps TRBD1 (6 bases). This CDR3 is built from 15 residues. Germline V gene sequence: CDR1 MNHEY, CDR2 SVGAGI. Trimming removed 2 bases at V and 5 bases at J, with 15 bases between. The CDR3 region has the DNA TGTGCCAGCAGTTACCCAACAGGGACCTTTTATGGCTACACCTTC. It codes for CASSYPTGTFYGYTF.

This chain links TRBV5-6 with TRBJ2-7, with TRBD1 matching over 8 bases. After removal of 3 bases from V and 9 bases from J, the junction contained 17 bases not matched to a gene. The CDR3 is made up of 16 amino acids. Germline CDR1 reads SGHDT; CDR2 reads YYEEEE. The CDR3: CASSSWSHGQGQGQYF. CDR3 sequence (DNA): TGTGCCAGCAGCTCGTGGAGCCACGGACAGGGCCAAGGGCAGTACTTC.

This chain links TRBV6-1 with TRBJ1-2; a weak D match, TRBD1 (5 bases). The CDR3 consists of 14 residues. The germline V gene encodes CDR1 MNHNS and CDR2 SASEGT. Trimming removed 2 bases from V and 2 bases from J, with 9 bases in between. The CDR3 DNA reads TGTGCCAGCAGTGAACTTCGGGGGAACTATGGCTACACCTTC. Translated, it gives CASSELRGNYGYTF.

The V and J genes are TRBV6-5 and TRBJ2-5; 8 bases are shared with TRBD2. Germline V gene lookup returns CDR1 MNHEY and CDR2 SVGAGI. V trimming: 5 bases; J trimming: 5 bases; junction bases outside the gene matches: 7. The CDR3 covers 14 residues. CDR3 sequence reads: CASSMRGARETQYF. For the CDR3, the DNA is TGTGCCAGCAGTATGCGGGGGGCCCGGGAGACCCAGTACTTC.

The rearrangement joins TRBV7-9 to TRBJ2-1; possibly TRBD2 for D (7 bases). This CDR3 contains 16 residues. Trimming cost V 4 bases and J 4 bases, with 17 bases left between them. Germline V gives CDR1 SEHNR, CDR2 FQNEAQ (reference sequence). The CDR3 region is CASSSSREGVYNEQFF. Here the CDR3 DNA reads TGTGCCAGCAGCTCTTCAAGGGAGGGGGTTTACAATGAGCAGTTCTTC.

The J gene is TRBJ1-5, the V gene TRBV6-5; D unclear. CDR1 MNHEY and CDR2 SVGAGI come from the germline V gene. The CDR3 has 13 amino acids. The germline V and J ends were trimmed by 8 bases and 6 bases, with 14 bases remaining between them. CDR3 sequence reads: CASGSSGSQPQHF. In DNA, the CDR3 is TGTGCCAGCGGGTCGAGCGGTAGTCAGCCCCAGCATTTT.

The gene calls are TRBV18 and TRBJ2-7, with 12 bases identical to TRBD1. This CDR3 has 18 amino acids. CDR1 and CDR2 (germline): KGHSH, LQKENI. The ends lost 0 bases at V and 3 bases at J; junction bases unmatched: 9. CDR3 loop: CASSPPGTGGIVGYEQYF. Here the CDR3 DNA reads TGTGCCAGCTCACCACCTGGGACAGGGGGCATTGTAGGCTACGAGCAGTACTTC.